This is a list of T cell receptor beta chains from one sample in a study of shared clonotypes between healthy human individuals. Clones were sequenced by immunoSEQ multiplex PCR, and TCRdb holds only the in-frame ones, with some missing. The sample carries some 360,000 clones, 73% recorded once. The sequencing sample was made of memory CD4+ T cells sorted from blood. The receptors stem from a young man in good health. The CDR3 runs from the conserved cysteine through the conserved F or W. Fields, in order: V gene, clone size, J gene, D gene, CDR3 DNA, CDR3 protein. The D gene is left open where the match is weak. Rows give clone size only sometimes, using once, few, many, or a class for an expanded clone.

v_gene: TRBV11-2; abundance: NA; j_gene: TRBJ2-1; d_gene: TRBD1; CDR3nt: TGTGCCAGCGTAAGCACAGGGGGTTCGTACAATGAGCAGTTCTTC; CDR3aa: CASVSTGGSYNEQFF
v_gene: TRBV4-3; abundance: NA; j_gene: TRBJ2-2; d_gene: NA; CDR3nt: TGCGCCAGCAGCCAAGATAATAGCTTGACCGGGGAGCTGTTTTTT; CDR3aa: CASSQDNSLTGELFF
v_gene: TRBV18; abundance: NA; j_gene: TRBJ2-1; d_gene: TRBD2; CDR3nt: TGTGCCAGCTCAGGGGGACTAGCAGGCCAAAATGAGCAGTTCTTC; CDR3aa: CASSGGLAGQNEQFF
v_gene: TRBV7-9; abundance: NA; j_gene: TRBJ2-3; d_gene: TRBD2; CDR3nt: TGTGCCAGCAGCTTAGGAGGGACTAGCAGTAACACAGATACGCAGTATTTT; CDR3aa: CASSLGGTSSNTDTQYF
v_gene: TRBV18; abundance: once; j_gene: TRBJ2-2; d_gene: NA; CDR3nt: TGTGCCAGCTCACGGGGCGGAGTGAACACCGGGGAGCTGTTTTTT; CDR3aa: CASSRGGVNTGELFF
v_gene: TRBV29-1; abundance: NA; j_gene: TRBJ1-1; d_gene: NA; CDR3nt: TGCAGCGTTGAAGTAAGGCGTGTCCTGAACACTGAAGCTTTCTTT; CDR3aa: CSVEVRRVLNTEAFF
v_gene: TRBV29-1; abundance: NA; j_gene: TRBJ2-2; d_gene: NA; CDR3nt: TGCAGCGTAGCCGGGACCCTTCCCACCGGGGAGCTGTTTTTT; CDR3aa: CSVAGTLPTGELFF
v_gene: TRBV18; abundance: NA; j_gene: TRBJ2-7; d_gene: TRBD1; CDR3nt: TGTGCCAGCTCACCACGGGACAGGGCCGGGAGCGAGCAGTACTTC; CDR3aa: CASSPRDRAGSEQYF
v_gene: TRBV7-7; abundance: NA; j_gene: TRBJ2-2; d_gene: NA; CDR3nt: TGTGCTAGCAGCTCCCAGTTATCCGGGGAGCTGTTTTTT; CDR3aa: CASSSQLSGELFF
v_gene: TRBV25-1; abundance: NA; j_gene: TRBJ2-1; d_gene: TRBD1; CDR3nt: TGTGCCAGCAGTGAATCCCGGGACAGGGGGCGTTACAATGAGCAGTTCTTC; CDR3aa: CASSESRDRGRYNEQFF
v_gene: TRBV20-1; abundance: NA; j_gene: TRBJ1-5; d_gene: NA; CDR3nt: TGCAGTGTTTCGGAGATAGGGCCCCAGCATTTT; CDR3aa: CSVSEIGPQHF
v_gene: TRBV5-1; abundance: many; j_gene: TRBJ2-3; d_gene: NA; CDR3nt: TGCGCCAGCAGCTTGGCTCCGGGGGGCGCGGGAAGAGTCTCCCCGGATATGGCTGATACGCAGTATTTT; CDR3aa: CASSLAPGGAGRVSPDMADTQYF
v_gene: TRBV5-6; abundance: NA; j_gene: TRBJ2-7; d_gene: NA; CDR3nt: TGTGCCAGCAGCTTGGGGTCTGGGGGCTACGAGCAGTACTTC; CDR3aa: CASSLGSGGYEQYF
v_gene: TRBV5-4; abundance: NA; j_gene: TRBJ2-7; d_gene: TRBD2; CDR3nt: TGTGCCAGCAGCTCGGGACTAGCGGGGGCCGAGCAGTACTTC; CDR3aa: CASSSGLAGAEQYF
v_gene: TRBV6-1; abundance: NA; j_gene: TRBJ1-1; d_gene: NA; CDR3nt: TGTGCCAGCATAAATCGGGGGAGGGTCGGAGAAGCTTTCTTT; CDR3aa: CASINRGRVGEAFF
v_gene: TRBV5-1; abundance: NA; j_gene: TRBJ2-1; d_gene: TRBD2; CDR3nt: TGCGCCAGCAGCTTCAGGGCCATGGGCGGGAGAGGATGGAATGAGCAGTTCTTC; CDR3aa: CASSFRAMGGRGWNEQFF
v_gene: TRBV28; abundance: once; j_gene: TRBJ2-2; d_gene: NA; CDR3nt: TGTGCCAGCAGTTTATTAGGCGGGGAGCTGTTTTTT; CDR3aa: CASSLLGGELFF
v_gene: TRBV11-1; abundance: once; j_gene: TRBJ2-2; d_gene: NA; CDR3nt: TGTGCCAGCAGCCGGGACGCGAACACCGGGGAGCTGTTTTTT; CDR3aa: CASSRDANTGELFF
v_gene: TRBV7-8; abundance: few; j_gene: TRBJ1-6; d_gene: NA; CDR3nt: TGTGCCAGTAGTGGCGGGTTGGGTTCACCCCTCCACTTT; CDR3aa: CASSGGLGSPLHF
v_gene: TRBV6-1; abundance: NA; j_gene: TRBJ2-7; d_gene: NA; CDR3nt: TGTGCCAGCCACCCAGGGTCCGGGTACGAGCAGTACTTC; CDR3aa: CASHPGSGYEQYF
v_gene: TRBV13; abundance: medium-sized; j_gene: TRBJ2-7; d_gene: TRBD1; CDR3nt: TGTGCCAGCAGCTTGACGGCAGGGGGCGTAGGCGAGCAGTACTTC; CDR3aa: CASSLTAGGVGEQYF
v_gene: TRBV2; abundance: NA; j_gene: TRBJ2-5; d_gene: NA; CDR3nt: TGTGCCAGCAGTGAGGAGGGGAAGGGGACCCAGTACTTC; CDR3aa: CASSEEGKGTQYF
v_gene: TRBV5-1; abundance: NA; j_gene: TRBJ1-4; d_gene: TRBD1; CDR3nt: TGCGCCAGCAGCTCGGCAGGGGGCGGAAAACTGTTTTTT; CDR3aa: CASSSAGGGKLFF
v_gene: TRBV19; abundance: few; j_gene: TRBJ1-3; d_gene: NA; CDR3nt: TGTGCCAGTCGACAAAGGGGAATCGGAAACACCATATATTTT; CDR3aa: CASRQRGIGNTIYF
v_gene: TRBV19; abundance: few; j_gene: TRBJ2-6; d_gene: NA; CDR3nt: TGTGCCAGTAGTATAGTCTCGGGACCAGGTTCTGGGGCCAACGTCCTGACTTTC; CDR3aa: CASSIVSGPGSGANVLTF
v_gene: TRBV5-1; abundance: NA; j_gene: TRBJ1-1; d_gene: NA; CDR3nt: TGCGCCAGCAGCTCCGCGGAGGAGTACACTGAAGCTTTCTTT; CDR3aa: CASSSAEEYTEAFF
v_gene: TRBV11-1; abundance: NA; j_gene: TRBJ2-5; d_gene: NA; CDR3nt: TGTGCCAGCAGCCACGTGGGGGACCTCCAAGAGACCCAGTACTTC; CDR3aa: CASSHVGDLQETQYF
v_gene: TRBV28; abundance: NA; j_gene: TRBJ2-7; d_gene: TRBD1; CDR3nt: TGTGCCAGCAGTCAGGACAGGCCATACGAGCAGTACTTC; CDR3aa: CASSQDRPYEQYF
v_gene: TRBV7-9; abundance: NA; j_gene: TRBJ1-6; d_gene: NA; CDR3nt: TGTGCCAGCAGGTCTACAGGGCTCAATTCACCCCTCCACTTT; CDR3aa: CASRSTGLNSPLHF
v_gene: TRBV10-2; abundance: once; j_gene: TRBJ2-1; d_gene: NA; CDR3nt: TGCGCCAGCAGTGAGCAGGGCCGCTCCTACAATGAGCAGTTCTTC; CDR3aa: CASSEQGRSYNEQFF
v_gene: TRBV6-6; abundance: NA; j_gene: TRBJ2-7; d_gene: NA; CDR3nt: TGTGCCAGCAGTTGGGTCAGCGACTACGAGCAGTACTTC; CDR3aa: CASSWVSDYEQYF
v_gene: TRBV6-1; abundance: once; j_gene: TRBJ1-5; d_gene: NA; CDR3nt: TGTGCCAGCAGTGAAAGCACACCAGGCAGTAGCAATCAGCCCCAGCATTTT; CDR3aa: CASSESTPGSSNQPQHF
v_gene: TRBV7-2; abundance: many; j_gene: TRBJ2-1; d_gene: TRBD2; CDR3nt: TGTGCCAGCAGCTTTTTCGGCGGGAGTGAGCAGTTCTTC; CDR3aa: CASSFFGGSEQFF